One and the same sample provided the 21 T cell receptor beta chains below, sequenced in a study of blood T cells in healthy people across ages. Next came a second PCR, run for about 7 to 12 cycles, which used a sample-barcoded 5' primer along with a J-beta primer mix. A single record per CDR3 protein comes from TCRdb applying MiXCR to the 5' RACE reads. The sample lists hundreds of thousands of distinct CDR3 sequences, approximately 29% occurring once. What was sequenced was blood. These receptors all come from a woman of 80 years or more in good health.

About this clonotype itself: Possible read error: a much larger clone is one base away. V usage is TRBV25-1 and J usage is TRBJ1-6; D possibly corresponds to TRBD1 (5 bases). The CDR3 covers 14 residues. CDR1 and CDR2 (germline): MGHDK, SYGVNS. V was shortened by 6 bases and J by 10 bases, with 16 bases between the two germline ends. The CDR3 loop reads CASREGVWGSPLHF. The CDR3 nucleotides read TGTGCCAGCAGGGAAGGTGTGTGGGGCTCACCCCTCCACTTT.

The sample holds many counts of this clonotype. The rearrangement links TRBV30 to TRBJ2-1; the D call may be TRBD1 or TRBD2 (5 bases each). V was shortened by 0 bases and J by 9 bases, with 18 bases between the two germline ends. Per germline, CDR1 GTSNPN and CDR2 SVGIG (reference sequence). CDR3 length: 15 amino acids. The CDR3 is CAWSVFWDRLGEQFF. Here the CDR3 DNA reads TGTGCCTGGAGTGTTTTCTGGGACCGGCTTGGTGAGCAGTTCTTC.

The chain is built from TRBV7-2 and TRBJ2-1, with a weak D call TRBD2 (5 bases). The CDR3 runs 15 residues. Germline V gene lookup returns CDR1 SGHTA and CDR2 FQGNSA. The ends were cut back, 0 bases at V and 2 bases at J, with 8 bases in the middle. In DNA, the CDR3 is TGTGCCAGCAGCTTAGCGGCTAGCCCCTACAATGAGCAGTTCTTC. Translating gives CASSLAASPYNEQFF.

There are many counts of this clonotype. The V gene is TRBV27, the J gene TRBJ2-1; TRBD2 matches 10 bases. Germline trimming cut 2 bases from V and 1 base from J; bases unmatched to any gene: 5. Germline CDR1 reads MNHEY; CDR2 reads SMNVEV (reference sequence). The length of the CDR3 is 17 residues. CDR3 sequence: CASSLGNSGGSYNEQFF. The CDR3 bases are TGTGCCAGCAGTTTAGGGAATAGCGGGGGGTCCTACAATGAGCAGTTCTTC.

The chain is built from TRBV10-3 and TRBJ2-7; D tentatively reads TRBD1 or TRBD2 (6 bases each). This CDR3 contains 15 residues. The V gene lost 6 bases and the J gene lost 0 bases, with 15 bases spanning the gap. CDR1 and CDR2 (germline): ENHRY, SYGVKD. The CDR3 bases are TGTGCCATCAGGGGGGGCACCTCAATCTCCTACGAGCAGTACTTC. Encoded protein: CAIRGGTSISYEQYF.

In its sample, this clonotype was seen many times. The genes are TRBV6-2 or TRBV6-3 and TRBJ2-3; a possible D gene is TRBD1 (6 bases). V was cut by 8 bases and J by 1 base, with 16 bases left in between. Looked up from germline, CDR1 is MNHEY and CDR2 is SVGEGT. The CDR3 extends over 15 amino acids. For the CDR3, the DNA is TGTGCCAGCTCGGCCTCGGGACACCGCACAGATACGCAGTATTTT. The encoded protein is CASSASGHRTDTQYF.

On this clonotype itself: A single base separates this from a much larger clone, so it may be a read error. This rearrangement joins TRBV5-4 to TRBJ2-5; D not resolved. CDR3 size: 12 residues. Trimming cost V 2 bases and J 11 bases, with 13 bases left between them. Germline V gene sequence: CDR1 SGHNT, CDR2 YYREEE (reference sequence). CDR3 residues: CASSLLSNEQYF. CDR3 sequence (DNA): TGTGCCAGCAGCTTACTGAGCAATGAGCAGTACTTC.

This clonotype appeared many times. The rearrangement links TRBV27 to TRBJ1-2; 9 bases are shared with TRBD1. The V gene end was trimmed by 6 bases and the J gene end by 4 bases; junction bases not matched to a gene: 6. In germline, CDR1 is MNHEY, CDR2 SMNVEV (reference sequence). The CDR3 is 14 amino acids. The CDR3 DNA reads TGTGCCAGCAGCCTGACAGGGGGTGGCTATGGCTACACCTTC. It specifies CASSLTGGGYGYTF.

V usage is TRBV5-1 and J usage is TRBJ2-3; D gene uncertain. This CDR3 comprises 14 residues. The germline CDR1 and CDR2 sequences are SGHRS and YFSETQ. V lost 2 bases and J 0 bases, leaving 7 bases between the germline ends. CDR3 in DNA: TGCGCCAGCAGCTTAACGTTTAGCACAGATACGCAGTATTTT. Its translation is CASSLTFSTDTQYF.

In its sample, this clonotype was seen many times. The V call is TRBV6-2 or TRBV6-3, the J call TRBJ1-1, with unresolved D. The germline V gene encodes CDR1 MNHEY and CDR2 SVGEGT. The V end was cut by 6 bases, the J end by 4 bases, with 9 bases between. The CDR3 is made up of 12 amino acids. Here the CDR3 DNA reads TGTGCCAGCAGCCCCTCGGGCACTGAAGCTTTCTTT. Protein: CASSPSGTEAFF.

This clonotype was found a few times. The chain is built from TRBV12-3 or TRBV12-4 and TRBJ1-4, with 9 bases lining up with TRBD1. The CDR3 runs 14 residues. The ends lost 3 bases at V and 7 bases at J; junction bases unmatched: 3. The CDR3 is CASSFGTGTEKLFF. CDR3 nucleotides: TGTGCCAGCAGTTTTGGGACAGGGACTGAAAAACTGTTTTTT.

This clonotype was counted ten times or more. The chain uses TRBV7-9 and TRBJ2-1, with a weak D call TRBD2 (6 bases). Trimming took off 5 bases at V and 0 bases at J, with 14 bases between the two ends. CDR1 and CDR2 (germline): SEHNR, FQNEAQ (reference sequence). CDR3 length equals 16 residues. Here the CDR3 DNA reads TGTGCCAGCAGCAACGGGGACTTCGGCTCCTACAATGAGCAGTTCTTC. It yields the protein CASSNGDFGSYNEQFF.

The rearrangement uses TRBV12-3 or TRBV12-4 and TRBJ2-3; the match to TRBD2 covers 7 bases. The trim removed 2 bases at V and 15 bases at J, leaving 23 bases unmatched. The CDR3 loop spans 17 amino acids. CDR3 residues: CASSLLGSGVSGDVQYF. The CDR3 coding sequence is TGTGCCAGCAGTTTATTGGGGAGCGGGGTGTCAGGAGATGTGCAATATTTT.

Concerning this clonotype: This may be a read error: a much more frequent sequence differs by one nucleotide. The chain couples TRBV11-2 to TRBJ2-5; no clear D. The length of the CDR3 is 14 residues. The ends were cut back, 6 bases at V and 2 bases at J, with 13 bases in the middle. Germline assignment: CDR1 SGHAT and CDR2 FQNNGV. CDR3 coding DNA: TGTGCCAGCAGGGGCCTCGTACCTCAAGAGACCCAGTACTTC. Protein product: CASRGLVPQETQYF.

This clonotype was counted ten times or more. The chain employs TRBV6-2 or TRBV6-3 and TRBJ2-5, with D possibly matching TRBD2 (5 bases). The CDR3 covers 14 residues. Germline-derived CDR1 and CDR2 are MNHEY and SVGEGT. V shed 6 bases and J shed 5 bases, with 16 bases lying between them. CDR3 DNA: TGTGCCAGCAGACCTGTCGGAGGAAGCGAGACCCAGTACTTC. It translates to CASRPVGGSETQYF.

In its sample, this clonotype was seen a few times. Mismatch with germline at one junction end may stem from a read error. The chain is built from TRBV6-2 or TRBV6-3 and TRBJ1-2, with D possibly matching TRBD1 (6 bases). The germline V gene encodes CDR1 MNHEY and CDR2 SVGEGT. This CDR3 has 14 residues. This chain's CDR3 is CASSYRDKDYGCTF. Written as DNA, the CDR3 is TGTGCCAGCAGTTACCGGGACAAAGACTATGGCTGCACCTTC.

The rearrangement links TRBV27 to TRBJ2-5, with 10 bases matching TRBD2. The CDR3 runs to 17 residues. The germline CDR1 and CDR2 sequences are MNHEY and SMNVEV (reference sequence). J gave up 1 base and V 4 bases, and 9 bases lay outside the gene matches. For the CDR3, the DNA is TGTGCCAGCAGTTCTGGACTAGCGGACTCCCCCCAAGAGACCCAGTACTTC. It is translated as CASSSGLADSPQETQYF.

This chain uses TRBV4-2 with TRBJ2-3; 7 bases are a match to TRBD1. Trimming cost V 5 bases and J 6 bases; bases outside gene matches: 8. This CDR3 is built from 14 residues. Germline V gene sequence: CDR1 LGHNA, CDR2 YNFKEQ. The CDR3 bases are TGTGCCAGCAGCTCACGACAGGGTGCCGATACGCAGTATTTT. It codes for CASSSRQGADTQYF.

The gene calls are TRBV9 and TRBJ2-3; 10 nucleotides match TRBD1. Trimming at V came to 5 bases and at J to 10 bases, leaving 13 bases not matched to a gene. Germline V gives CDR1 SGDLS, CDR2 YYNGEE. The CDR3 length is 15 residues. Here the CDR3 reads CASSAGTGDLRAQYF. The CDR3 DNA is TGTGCCAGCAGTGCCGGGACAGGGGATCTGCGTGCGCAGTATTTT.

This clonotype was seen a few times. The chain links TRBV9 to TRBJ1-1; no firm D call. This CDR3 comprises 14 residues. Germline CDR1 reads SGDLS; CDR2 reads YYNGEE. V lost 3 bases, J lost 1 base, and 10 bases lay in between. The CDR3 DNA follows: TGTGCCAGCAGCGAGGACGGAGAGAACACTGAAGCTTTCTTT. Translation gives CASSEDGENTEAFF.

This clonotype was seen more than once but under ten times. The rearrangement uses TRBV20-1 and TRBJ1-1; D is perhaps TRBD1 (5 bases). In germline, CDR1 is DFQATT, CDR2 SNEGSKA (reference sequence). V was pared by 1 base and J by 4 bases, with 7 bases between. The CDR3 has 12 amino acids. CDR3 bases: TGCAGTGCTAGAGCAACAGGCACTGAAGCTTTCTTT. Protein sequence: CSARATGTEAFF.